Presented here are 2 T cell receptor beta chains from one specimen sequenced in a study of cytomegalovirus exposure and HLA in healthy donors. PCR amplification relied on 60 Vbeta primers (plus 13 Jbeta primers). Using immunoSEQ multiplex PCR, the repertoire was profiled, and TCRdb retains in-frame clones only, with some absent. Of about 170,000 clones listed, 82% are singletons. The specimen was PBMCs. The receptors shown here come from a girl aged 2 to 10 in good health and CMV-seropositive.

DNA of the CDR3: TGTGCCAGCAGCGCTTTGGGACAGGGTAACGGACAGCCCCAGCATTTT. Translated: CASSALGQGNGQPQHF. The V gene is TRBV27, the J gene TRBJ1-5, with 9 bases aligning to TRBD1. Germline CDR1 is MNHEY and CDR2 is SMNVEV (reference sequence). This CDR3 is 16 amino acids long. The junction had 13 bases not matched to a gene; V was cut back by 6 bases and J by 7 bases.

V is TRBV9 and J is TRBJ2-1, with 7 bases aligning to TRBD2. V lost 7 bases, J lost 2 bases, and 12 bases stayed unmatched. CDR3 length: 16 amino acids. CDR1 SGDLS and CDR2 YYNGEE come from the germline V gene. The CDR3 DNA is TGTGCCAGCGGGCCCCAACTAGCGACTCCCTACAATGAGCAGTTCTTC. This sequence encodes CASGPQLATPYNEQFF.